The 32 T cell receptor beta chains given below trace back to one sample, sequenced in a study of OX40 agonist ivuxolimab in advanced cancers. Libraries were prepared by immunoSEQ multiplex PCR; TCRdb keeps only in-frame clonotypes and omits some of them. The sample lists tens of thousands of clones, around 89% occurring once. Here the sequenced sample was CD4+ or CD8+ T cells sorted from blood, taken in a trial of the OX40 agonist ivuxolimab. The receptor set was obtained from an adult with an advanced solid tumor such as melanoma, head and neck, liver or kidney cancer.

The chain carries TRBV7-9 and TRBJ1-1; D uncertain. CDR1 SEHNR and CDR2 FQNEAQ come from the germline V gene (reference sequence). The CDR3 totals 14 residues. Between the trimmed V and J ends, which lost 5 bases and 6 bases, there was a span of 16 bases. CDR3: CASSRIEGRAEAFF. The DNA for the CDR3 is TGTGCCAGCAGCCGAATTGAAGGACGAGCTGAAGCTTTCTTT.

The V gene is TRBV6-5, the J gene TRBJ2-5, with 10 bases matching TRBD2. V was clipped by 0 bases and J by 6 bases; unmatched bases: 4. This CDR3 comprises 15 residues. Per germline, CDR1 MNHEY and CDR2 SVGAGI. The CDR3 here is CASSYSASGSKTQYF. The CDR3 DNA sequence: TGTGCCAGCAGTTACTCTGCTAGCGGGAGTAAGACCCAGTACTTC.

V and J are TRBV29-1 and TRBJ1-1, with D possibly TRBD1 on 6 matching bases. Germline lookup yields CDR1 SQVTM and CDR2 ANQGSEA. This CDR3 is 13 amino acids long. Trimming shortened V by 4 bases and J by 0 bases, and 9 bases separated the two germline ends. DNA for the CDR3: TGCAGCGTTGCGCAGGGGATGAACACTGAAGCTTTCTTT. Amino acids: CSVAQGMNTEAFF. The complete variable domain, with remaining parts taken from reference TRBV29-1 and TRBJ1-1, reads SAVISQKPSRDICQRGTSLTIQCQVDSQVTMMFWYRQQPGQSLTLIATANQGSEATYESGFVIDKFPISRPNLTFSTLTVSNMSPEDSSIYLCSVAQGMNTEAFFGQGTRLTVV.

V and J are TRBV27 and TRBJ2-1, with 10 bases aligning to TRBD2. Germline CDR1 and CDR2: MNHEY and SMNVEV (reference sequence). The V and J ends lost 7 bases and 12 bases, in that order; junction bases with no gene match: 21. There are 17 residues in the CDR3. CDR3 amino acids: CASKPLAGAWDFMTQFF. The CDR3 coding sequence is TGTGCCAGCAAACCCCTAGCGGGGGCTTGGGATTTTATGACGCAGTTCTTC.

The chain recombines TRBV6-6 with TRBJ2-2; maybe TRBD2 (6 bases). Trimming cost V 7 bases and J 5 bases, with 17 bases left between them. Germline-derived CDR1 and CDR2 are MNHNY and SVGAGI (reference sequence). This CDR3 has 15 residues. DNA for the CDR3: TGTGCCAGCACCCCTGCCGCGGGAAGGACCGGGGAGCTGTTTTTT. Translated: CASTPAAGRTGELFF.

The chain combines TRBV30 with TRBJ2-7; no clear D gene. This CDR3 spans 11 amino acids. The germline V gene has CDR1 GTSNPN and CDR2 SVGIG (reference sequence). The V end lost 2 bases, the J end lost 10 bases, and 12 bases lay between the germline ends. DNA for the CDR3: TGTGCCTGGAGTTCAGGAGACCCACAGTACTTC. Translated, it gives CAWSSGDPQYF.

This chain uses TRBV29-1 with TRBJ1-3; D is unresolved. V dropped 5 bases and J dropped 4 bases, with 12 bases sitting between them. This CDR3 spans 13 amino acids. Per germline, CDR1 SQVTM and CDR2 ANQGSEA. The CDR3 loop reads CSVREIAGNTIYF. DNA for the CDR3: TGCAGCGTTCGGGAGATCGCCGGAAACACCATATATTTT. The complete variable domain, with remaining parts taken from reference TRBV29-1 and TRBJ1-3, reads SAVISQKPSRDICQRGTSLTIQCQVDSQVTMMFWYRQQPGQSLTLIATANQGSEATYESGFVIDKFPISRPNLTFSTLTVSNMSPEDSSIYLCSVREIAGNTIYFGEGSWLTVV.

This sequence joins TRBV30 and TRBJ1-1; D remains unclear. CDR3 length: 13 amino acids. CDR1 is GTSNPN, CDR2 SVGIG, per germline (reference sequence). Between the trimmed V and J ends, which lost 3 bases and 0 bases, there was a span of 8 bases. The CDR3 DNA sequence: TGTGCCTGGAGCCAGACACTGAACACTGAAGCTTTCTTT. Translation gives CAWSQTLNTEAFF.

The chain has TRBV11-2 and TRBJ1-2; 7 bases agree with TRBD1. J lost 3 bases, V lost 6 bases, and 13 bases had no gene match. This CDR3 is built from 16 residues. Germline assignment: CDR1 SGHAT and CDR2 FQNNGV. The CDR3 loop is CASRTGTNSEDYGYTF. The CDR3 DNA is TGTGCCAGCAGGACAGGGACCAATTCGGAGGACTATGGCTACACCTTC.

The CDR3 sequence is CASSLGARTGNTIYF. The CDR3 DNA is TGCGCCAGCAGCTTGGGGGCAAGAACCGGAAACACCATATATTTT. The chain is built from TRBV5-1 and TRBJ1-3; D call uncertain. The V gene lost 0 bases and the J gene lost 4 bases, with 11 bases spanning the gap. CDR1 is SGHRS and CDR2 is YFSETQ in the germline V gene. This CDR3 is built from 15 residues.

The chain combines TRBV27 with TRBJ1-1; 7 nucleotides match TRBD1. Trimming cost V 1 base and J 1 base; bases outside gene matches: 18. This CDR3 spans 20 amino acids. In germline, CDR1 is MNHEY, CDR2 SMNVEV (reference sequence). CDR3 residues: CASSLFGQLSTGRSNTEAFF. The CDR3 region has the DNA TGTGCCAGCAGTTTATTTGGGCAATTATCGACAGGGAGGTCGAACACTGAAGCTTTCTTT.

The chain has TRBV10-3 and TRBJ1-2; possible D gene TRBD1, 6 bases. V lost 7 bases and J lost 6, with 21 bases in between. Germline CDR1 reads ENHRY; CDR2 reads SYGVKD. CDR3 size: 15 residues. The DNA for the CDR3 is TGTGCCATCACCGTTCAATCGACAGGTCTAGATGGCTACACCTTC. Its protein product is CAITVQSTGLDGYTF.

The rearrangement uses TRBV12-5 and TRBJ1-5, with unresolved D. Between the trimmed V and J ends, which lost 1 base and 0 bases, there was a span of 4 bases. The CDR3 runs 14 residues. CDR1 is LGHNT and CDR2 is FRNRAP in the germline V gene. In DNA, the CDR3 is TGTGCTAGTGGTTTGGGGGATAGCAATCAGCCCCAGCATTTT. Translating gives CASGLGDSNQPQHF.

This chain uses TRBV7-7 with TRBJ2-1; TRBD1 might be the D (5 bases). Trimming removed 5 bases from V and 5 bases from J, with 10 bases in between. Germline V gene data show CDR1 as SSHAT and CDR2 as FNYEAQ (reference sequence). The CDR3 is 13 residues long. The CDR3 is CASSPNRNNEQFF. The CDR3 DNA follows: TGTGCCAGCAGCCCGAACAGGAACAATGAGCAGTTCTTC.

This clone was seen once. V and J are TRBV5-4 and TRBJ1-2, with TRBD1 identical over 10 bases. The CDR3 is 16 residues long. With 4 bases clipped from V and 4 bases from J, the junction kept 10 bases outside the gene matches. The germline V gene has CDR1 SGHNT and CDR2 YYREEE (reference sequence). In nucleotides, the CDR3 is TGTGCCAGCAGCCGACCTAGACAGGGGGCCGCCTATGGCTACACCTTC. Its translation: CASSRPRQGAAYGYTF.

This clone was recorded only once. At one end the junction does not follow the germline gene, possibly because of a read error. The chain joins TRBV15 to TRBJ1-5; unclear D gene. The germline V gene encodes CDR1 LNHNV and CDR2 YYDKDF (reference sequence). CDR3 length equals 13 residues. The CDR3: CATSRDVRVGLFF. The CDR3 nucleotides are TGTGCCACCAGCAGAGATGTGCGTGTCGGCCTCTTTTTT.

V gene TRBV2 combines with J gene TRBJ1-4; D is unresolved. V was shortened by 3 bases and J by 8 bases, with 13 bases between the two germline ends. The CDR3 contains 14 residues. Germline CDR1 reads SNHLY; CDR2 reads FYNNEI. CDR3 DNA: TGTGCCAGCAGTGAGGTAGCCCCTTGGGAAAAACTGTTTTTT. It encodes CASSEVAPWEKLFF.

The rearrangement uses TRBV5-5 and TRBJ2-3; 8 bases are shared with TRBD1. The germline CDR1 and CDR2 sequences are SGHKS and YYEKEE (reference sequence). This CDR3 region has 15 residues. J gave up 5 bases and V 3 bases, and 8 bases lay outside the gene matches. Here the CDR3 reads CASSSWTGTQDTQYF. CDR3 in DNA: TGTGCCAGCAGCTCATGGACAGGGACACAAGATACGCAGTATTTT. The full variable domain, in which reference TRBV5-5 and TRBJ2-3 provide the parts outside the CDR3, is DAGVTQSPTHLIKTRGQQVTLRCSPISGHKSVSWYQQVLGQGPQFIFQYYEKEERGRGNFPDRFSARQFPNYSSELNVNALLLGDSALYLCASSSWTGTQDTQYFGPGTRLTVL.

The J gene is TRBJ2-7, the V gene TRBV6-1; D gene uncertain. The V gene's germline CDR1 is MNHNS and CDR2 SASEGT. The V end was cut by 5 bases, the J end by 4 bases, with 12 bases between. The CDR3 spans 13 residues. CDR3 region: CASSYSEGYEQYF. The CDR3 DNA sequence: TGTGCCAGCAGTTATTCCGAAGGGTACGAGCAGTACTTC.

J is TRBJ2-7 and V is TRBV5-1, with TRBD2 matching over 10 bases. This CDR3 contains 15 residues. The junction had 5 bases not matched to a gene; V was cut back by 1 base and J by 4 bases. The germline gives CDR1 SGHRS, CDR2 YFSETQ. The CDR3 DNA sequence: TGCGCCAGCAGCTTGAACCCTAGCGGGAGTTACGAGCAGTACTTC. The encoded protein is CASSLNPSGSYEQYF.

The rearrangement joins TRBV7-2 to TRBJ2-1; D is unclear. This CDR3 is 15 amino acids long. In germline, CDR1 is SGHTA, CDR2 FQGNSA. The V and J ends lost 2 bases and 4 bases respectively, with 12 bases between them. Here the CDR3 DNA reads TGTGCCAGCAGCTTAAACGGTCAGACTTACAATGAGCAGTTCTTC. The encoded protein is CASSLNGQTYNEQFF.

The chain carries TRBV14 and TRBJ1-1; tentative D call: TRBD1 (5 bases). CDR1 is SGHDN and CDR2 is FVKESK in the germline V gene. The CDR3 consists of 12 residues. V was trimmed by 0 bases and J by 10 bases, leaving 9 bases between them. The CDR3 spells CASSQDRVTAFF. The CDR3 DNA is TGTGCCAGCAGCCAAGACAGGGTGACAGCTTTCTTT.

The chain is built from TRBV7-3 and TRBJ2-5; D remains unclear. The V gene lost 2 bases and the J gene lost 1 base, with 11 bases spanning the gap. CDR1 SGHTA and CDR2 FQGTGA come from the germline V gene. The CDR3 consists of 15 residues. For the CDR3, the DNA is TGTGCCAGCAGCTTAGGGCTAGACTCCCAAGAGACCCAGTACTTC. Translated: CASSLGLDSQETQYF.

The V and J genes are TRBV6-6 and TRBJ1-3, with 8 bases matching TRBD1. The ends lost 5 bases at V and 4 bases at J; junction bases unmatched: 7. Germline CDR1 and CDR2: MNHNY and SVGAGI (reference sequence). This CDR3 is 15 amino acids long. The CDR3 spells CASSDQGARGNTIYF. CDR3 sequence (DNA): TGTGCCAGCAGTGACCAGGGGGCGCGGGGAAACACCATATATTTT.

The genes are TRBV14 and TRBJ2-7; D is undetermined. The V gene lost 2 bases and the J gene lost 6 bases, with 14 bases spanning the gap. CDR3 size: 14 residues. Germline V gene lookup returns CDR1 SGHDN and CDR2 FVKESK. Here the CDR3 reads CASSQQALWGEQYF. DNA for the CDR3: TGTGCCAGCAGCCAACAGGCCCTTTGGGGCGAGCAGTACTTC.

This rearrangement joins TRBV6-5 to TRBJ1-5, with D unresolved. The ends were cut back, 6 bases at V and 0 bases at J, with 6 bases in the middle. Germline loops: CDR1 MNHEY, CDR2 SVGAGI. The CDR3 is 13 residues long. CDR3 residues: CASRRGSNQPQHF. The CDR3 coding sequence is TGTGCCAGCAGGCGAGGTAGCAATCAGCCCCAGCATTTT.

The count of this clone is one. The chain links TRBV5-1 to TRBJ1-1, with D unresolved. This CDR3 has 14 amino acids. Trimming took 0 bases from V and 4 from J, leaving 10 bases between them. CDR1 and CDR2 (germline): SGHRS, YFSETQ. The CDR3 loop is CASSLGWGSTEAFF. The CDR3 DNA is TGCGCCAGCAGCTTGGGGTGGGGTAGCACTGAAGCTTTCTTT.

The chain joins TRBV18 to TRBJ1-1; TRBD1 is a possible D gene (5 bases). The V end was cut by 4 bases, the J end by 5 bases, with 8 bases between. The CDR3 is 12 amino acids. Germline-derived CDR1 and CDR2 are KGHSH and LQKENI. The CDR3 spells CASSLDRTEAFF. The DNA of the CDR3 is TGTGCCAGCTCACTCGACAGAACTGAAGCTTTCTTT.

The chain employs TRBV27 and TRBJ2-1, with D unresolved. The CDR3 runs to 16 residues. V was clipped by 5 bases and J by 0 bases, with 14 bases between them. Germline V CDR1 and CDR2: MNHEY, SMNVEV (reference sequence). This chain's CDR3 is CASSQMAGNSYNEQFF. Here the CDR3 DNA reads TGTGCCAGCAGTCAAATGGCAGGAAACTCCTACAATGAGCAGTTCTTC.

This chain links TRBV7-9 with TRBJ2-3, with unresolved D. The CDR3 consists of 12 residues. V dropped 0 bases and J dropped 6 bases, with 4 bases sitting between them. Germline V CDR1 and CDR2: SEHNR, FQNEAQ (reference sequence). CDR3 amino acids: CASSLAVDTQYF. CDR3 nucleotides: TGTGCCAGCAGCTTAGCCGTGGATACGCAGTATTTT.

V gene TRBV5-1 combines with J gene TRBJ2-1, with D tentatively TRBD2 (6 bases). V lost 0 bases to trimming and J lost 3 bases, with 10 bases between them. The V gene's germline CDR1 is SGHRS and CDR2 YFSETQ. The CDR3 extends over 15 amino acids. For the CDR3, the DNA is TGCGCCAGCAGCTTGGACCCGGGGGACTACAATGAGCAGTTCTTC. Encoded protein: CASSLDPGDYNEQFF.

The chain recombines TRBV13 with TRBJ2-1; TRBD2 agrees at 8 bases. Germline loops: CDR1 PRHDT, CDR2 FYEKMQ (reference sequence). J gave up 7 bases and V 3 bases, and 8 bases lay outside the gene matches. This CDR3 has 15 amino acids. The CDR3 region is CASSFSGRRLNEQFF. CDR3 in DNA: TGTGCCAGCAGCTTCAGCGGGAGACGGCTGAATGAGCAGTTCTTC.